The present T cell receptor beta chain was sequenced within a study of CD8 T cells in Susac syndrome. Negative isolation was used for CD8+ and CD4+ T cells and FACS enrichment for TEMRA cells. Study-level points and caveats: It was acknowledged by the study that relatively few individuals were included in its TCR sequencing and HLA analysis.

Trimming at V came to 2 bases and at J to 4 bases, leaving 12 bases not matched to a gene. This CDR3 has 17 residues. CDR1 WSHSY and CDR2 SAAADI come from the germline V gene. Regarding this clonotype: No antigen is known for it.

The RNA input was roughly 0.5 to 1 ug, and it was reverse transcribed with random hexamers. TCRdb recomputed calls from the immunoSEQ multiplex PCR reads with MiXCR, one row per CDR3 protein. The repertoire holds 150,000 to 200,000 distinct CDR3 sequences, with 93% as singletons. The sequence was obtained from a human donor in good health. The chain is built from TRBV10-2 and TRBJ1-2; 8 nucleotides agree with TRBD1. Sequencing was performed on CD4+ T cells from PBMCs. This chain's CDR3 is CASSERTGPTSLYGYTF. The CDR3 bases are TGCGCCAGCAGTGAGAGGACAGGGCCGACATCTCTCTATGGCTACACCTTC.